One and the same sample provided the 2 T cell receptor beta chains below, sequenced in a study of T-cell reconstitution after alpha-beta-depleted transplantation in children. Researchers prepared the TCRbeta library using unique molecular identifiers, the study reports. TCRdb re-analysed the PCR reads in MiXCR, keeping a single row per CDR3 protein. The table lists a few hundred thousand distinct CDR3 sequences, about a tenth of them singletons. The material was PBMCs from the stem cell graft donor, obtained from the stem cell graft. The receptors originated from a human donor who donated a stem cell graft to a child with acute myeloid leukemia.

The chain couples TRBV6-1 to TRBJ2-2; 9 nucleotides align to TRBD1. The V and J ends lost 8 bases and 5 bases, in that order; junction bases with no gene match: 6. This CDR3 region has 14 residues. CDR1 is MNHNS and CDR2 is SASEGT in the germline V gene. The CDR3 DNA follows: TGTGCCAGCGGATGGACAGGGGCGACCGGGGAGCTGTTTTTT. Encoded protein: CASGWTGATGELFF.

This clonotype was recorded many times. The J gene is TRBJ2-7, the V gene TRBV20-1; 12 bases map to TRBD2. CDR3 size: 15 residues. Germline CDR1 reads DFQATT; CDR2 reads SNEGSKA (reference sequence). Trimming removed 6 bases from V and 2 bases from J; junction bases left unmatched: 8. The chain's CDR3 is CSATGTSGPTYEQYF. The DNA of the CDR3 is TGCAGTGCAACCGGGACTAGCGGGCCTACCTACGAGCAGTACTTC.